Below, one T cell receptor (beta chain) is given with its context. The antigen remains unidentified. These data are taken from a study of graft-versus-host responses after intestinal transplantation. Germline CDR1 reads MDHEN; CDR2 reads SYDVKM. The V end was cut by 5 bases, the J end by 7 bases, with 12 bases between. The CDR3 runs 12 residues. Method: immunoSEQ multiplex PCR; TCRdb's copy keeps in-frame clones and lacks some. This repertoire shows more than 65,000 clones, around 96% found once; its top ten account for around 0.51%. The receptor's source is a human donor who received an intestinal transplant. The sample consisted of unstimulated CD8+ T cells sorted from spleen or lymph node cells, taken before intestinal transplant. The chain recombines TRBV28 with TRBJ2-7, with D perhaps TRBD2 (7 bases). CDR3 coding DNA: TGTGCCAGCAGTCGGGGGGCCCATGAGCAGTACTTC. Protein: CASSRGAHEQYF.